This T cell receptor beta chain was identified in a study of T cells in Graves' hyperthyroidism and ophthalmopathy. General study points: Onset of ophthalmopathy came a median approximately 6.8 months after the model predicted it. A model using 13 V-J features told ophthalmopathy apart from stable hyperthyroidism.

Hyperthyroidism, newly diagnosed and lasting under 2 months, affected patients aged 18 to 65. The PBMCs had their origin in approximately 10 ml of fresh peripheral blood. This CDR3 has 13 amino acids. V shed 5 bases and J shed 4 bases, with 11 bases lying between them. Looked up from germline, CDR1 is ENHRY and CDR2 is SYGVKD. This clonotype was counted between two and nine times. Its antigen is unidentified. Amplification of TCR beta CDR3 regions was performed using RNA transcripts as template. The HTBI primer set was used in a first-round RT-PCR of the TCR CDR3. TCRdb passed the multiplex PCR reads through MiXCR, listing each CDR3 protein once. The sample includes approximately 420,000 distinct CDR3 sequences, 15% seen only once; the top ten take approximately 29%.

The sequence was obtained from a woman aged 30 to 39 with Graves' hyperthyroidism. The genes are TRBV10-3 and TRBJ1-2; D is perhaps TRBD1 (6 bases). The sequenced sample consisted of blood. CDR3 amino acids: CAISTDRLYGYTF. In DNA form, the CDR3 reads TGTGCCATCAGTACCGACAGGCTCTATGGCTACACCTTC.